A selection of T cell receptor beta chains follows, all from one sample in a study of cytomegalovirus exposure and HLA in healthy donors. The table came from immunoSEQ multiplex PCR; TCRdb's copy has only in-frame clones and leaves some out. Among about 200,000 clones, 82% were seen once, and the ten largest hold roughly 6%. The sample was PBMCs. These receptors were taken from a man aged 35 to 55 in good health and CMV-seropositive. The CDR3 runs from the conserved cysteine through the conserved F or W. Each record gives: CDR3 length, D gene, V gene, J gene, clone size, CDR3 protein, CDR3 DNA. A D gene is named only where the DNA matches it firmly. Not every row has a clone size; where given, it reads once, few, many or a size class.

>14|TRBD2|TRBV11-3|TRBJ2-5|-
CASSLGLARETQYF
TGTGCCAGCAGTCTTGGACTAGCTCGAGAGACCCAGTACTTC
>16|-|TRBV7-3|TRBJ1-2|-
CASSSTTGPANYGYTF
TGTGCCAGCAGCTCCACGACAGGCCCTGCTAACTATGGCTACACCTTC
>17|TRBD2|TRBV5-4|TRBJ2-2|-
CASSLGAAGDYTEELFF
TGTGCCAGCAGCTTGGGTGCTGCGGGAGACTACACCGAGGAGCTGTTTTTT
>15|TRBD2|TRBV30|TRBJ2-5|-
CAWRIAGKYQETQYF
TGTGCCTGGAGGATAGCGGGAAAGTACCAAGAGACCCAGTACTTC
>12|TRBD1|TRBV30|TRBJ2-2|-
CAWDRGAGELFF
TGTGCCTGGGACAGGGGAGCCGGGGAGCTGTTTTTT
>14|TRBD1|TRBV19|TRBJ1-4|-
CASSIGQGDEKLFF
TGTGCCAGTAGTATCGGACAGGGGGATGAAAAACTGTTTTTT
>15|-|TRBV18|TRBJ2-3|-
CASSPPGLSTDTQYF
TGTGCCAGCTCACCACCGGGACTGAGCACAGATACGCAGTATTTT
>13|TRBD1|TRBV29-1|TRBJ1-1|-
CSVGNRGNTEAFF
TGCAGCGTTGGTAACAGGGGGAACACTGAAGCTTTCTTT
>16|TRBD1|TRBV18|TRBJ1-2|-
CASSPGTGTTNYGYTF
TGTGCCAGCTCACCAGGGACAGGAACGACTAACTATGGCTACACCTTC
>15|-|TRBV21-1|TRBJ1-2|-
CAGPKPQVGRYGYTF
TGTGCCGGCCCCAAACCCCAGGTTGGGCGCTATGGCTACACCTTC
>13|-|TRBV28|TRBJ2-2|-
CASSPQNTGELFF
TGTGCCAGCAGTCCCCAGAACACCGGGGAGCTGTTTTTT
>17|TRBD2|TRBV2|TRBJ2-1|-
CASSPGLAGDWANEQFF
TGTGCCAGCAGTCCGGGACTAGCGGGAGATTGGGCAAATGAGCAGTTCTTC
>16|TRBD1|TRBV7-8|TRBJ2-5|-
CASSLQPGGTIETQYF
TGTGCCAGCAGCTTACAACCAGGGGGAACGATTGAGACCCAGTACTTC
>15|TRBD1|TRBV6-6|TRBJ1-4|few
CASRPPGQGSEKLFF
TGTGCCAGCAGACCCCCGGGACAGGGAAGTGAAAAACTGTTTTTT
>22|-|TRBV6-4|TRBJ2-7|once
CASSDQNPPGGVGRGDYYEQYF
TGTGCCAGCAGTGACCAAAACCCACCCGGAGGGGTAGGTCGCGGAGACTACTACGAGCAGTACTTC
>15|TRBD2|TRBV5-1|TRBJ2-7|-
CASRPGRGRSYEQYF
TGCGCCAGCAGGCCCGGGAGGGGCCGCTCCTACGAGCAGTACTTC
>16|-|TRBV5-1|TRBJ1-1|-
CASSLTGMSRNTEAFF
TGCGCCAGCAGCTTGACAGGGATGAGTCGGAACACTGAAGCTTTCTTT
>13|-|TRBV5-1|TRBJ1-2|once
CASSLGQNYGYTF
TGCGCCAGCAGCTTGGGCCAGAACTATGGCTACACCTTC
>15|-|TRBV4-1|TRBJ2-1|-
CASSRGGAGYNEQFF
TGCGCCAGCTCCCGGGGCGGGGCGGGGTACAATGAGCAGTTCTTC
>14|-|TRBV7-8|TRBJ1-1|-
CASSQRQQNTEAFF
TGTGCCAGCAGCCAAAGACAACAGAACACTGAAGCTTTCTTT
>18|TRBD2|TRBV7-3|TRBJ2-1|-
CASSPSDIPGTSGNEQFF
TGTGCCAGCAGCCCCAGCGACATTCCCGGGACTAGTGGCAATGAGCAGTTCTTC
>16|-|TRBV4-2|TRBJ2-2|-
CASSQLKGGDTGELFF
TGTGCCAGCAGCCAACTAAAAGGGGGGGACACCGGGGAGCTGTTTTTT
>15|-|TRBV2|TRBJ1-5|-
CASSEAGGSNQPQHF
TGTGCCAGCAGTGAAGCGGGGGGGAGCAATCAGCCCCAGCATTTT
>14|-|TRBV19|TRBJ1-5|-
CASTPTPVNQPQHF
TGTGCCAGTACCCCGACACCGGTGAATCAGCCCCAGCATTTT
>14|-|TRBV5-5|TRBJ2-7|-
CASSPGGGAYEQYF
TGTGCCAGCAGCCCCGGCGGAGGGGCCTACGAGCAGTACTTC
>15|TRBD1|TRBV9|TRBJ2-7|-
CASSPLRDRGQEQYF
TGTGCCAGCAGCCCGCTCCGGGACAGGGGGCAGGAGCAGTACTTC
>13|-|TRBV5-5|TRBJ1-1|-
CASRRQANTEAFF
TGTGCCAGCAGACGACAGGCGAACACTGAAGCTTTCTTT
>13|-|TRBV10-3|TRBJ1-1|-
CAIKGRMDTEAFF
TGTGCCATTAAGGGGCGTATGGACACTGAAGCTTTCTTT
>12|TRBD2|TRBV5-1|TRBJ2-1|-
CASSLEGGLALF
TGCGCCAGCAGCTTGGAAGGGGGACTAGCGCTCTTC
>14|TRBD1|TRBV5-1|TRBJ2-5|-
CASSLGQGAETQYF
TGCGCCAGCAGCTTGGGACAGGGGGCCGAGACCCAGTACTTC
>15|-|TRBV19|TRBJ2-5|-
CASRRKGVSGETQYF
TGTGCCAGTAGACGAAAAGGGGTATCAGGAGAGACCCAGTACTTC
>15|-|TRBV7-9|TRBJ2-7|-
CASSLLGGSPYEQYF
TGTGCCAGCAGCTTACTGGGGGGATCGCCGTACGAGCAGTACTTC
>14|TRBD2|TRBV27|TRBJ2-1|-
CASSYLAGGDEQFF
TGTGCCAGCAGTTACCTAGCGGGGGGGGATGAGCAGTTCTTC
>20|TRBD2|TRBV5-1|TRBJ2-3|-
CASRVTAGLAREGRADTQYF
TGCGCCAGCAGGGTTACGGCAGGGCTAGCGCGGGAGGGCCGAGCAGATACGCAGTATTTT
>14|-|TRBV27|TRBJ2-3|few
CASSLAGFTDTQYF
TGTGCCAGCAGTTTAGCGGGGTTCACAGATACGCAGTATTTT
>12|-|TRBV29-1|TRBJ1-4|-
CSVYSTAEKLFF
TGCAGCGTTTATTCGACAGCCGAAAAACTGTTTTTT
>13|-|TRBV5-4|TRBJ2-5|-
CASSLGLQETQYF
TGTGCCAGCAGCTTGGGACTCCAAGAGACCCAGTACTTC
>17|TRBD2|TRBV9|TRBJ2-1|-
CASSVARASGSGNEQFF
TGTGCCAGCAGCGTAGCTAGGGCTAGCGGGAGTGGCAATGAGCAGTTCTTC
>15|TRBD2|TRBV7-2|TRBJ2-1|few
CASSLVSGSYNEQFF
TGTGCCAGCAGCTTAGTTAGCGGGAGTTACAATGAGCAGTTCTTC
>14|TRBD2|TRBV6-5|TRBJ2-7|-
CASSWTSGSYEQYF
TGTGCCAGCAGTTGGACTAGCGGTTCCTACGAGCAGTACTTC
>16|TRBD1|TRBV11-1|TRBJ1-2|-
CASSARTGLGDYGYTF
TGTGCCAGCAGCGCGCGGACAGGGTTGGGGGACTATGGCTACACCTTC
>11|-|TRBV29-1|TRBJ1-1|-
CSVGTNTEAFF
TGCAGCGTCGGGACAAACACTGAAGCTTTCTTT
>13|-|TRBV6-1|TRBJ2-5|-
CASSITRDGTQYF
TGTGCCAGCAGCATAACTAGGGATGGGACCCAGTACTTC
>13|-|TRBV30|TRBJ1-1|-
CAWSVIGGTEAFF
TGTGCCTGGAGTGTAATAGGGGGCACTGAAGCTTTCTTT
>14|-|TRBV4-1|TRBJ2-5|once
CASSHIAEQETQYF
TGCGCCAGCAGCCACATAGCGGAACAAGAGACCCAGTACTTC
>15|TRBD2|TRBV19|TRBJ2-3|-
CASSILAGVTDTQYF
TGTGCCAGTAGTATTCTAGCGGGAGTGACAGATACGCAGTATTTT
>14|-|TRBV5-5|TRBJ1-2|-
CASSFNRMTYGYTF
TGTGCCAGCAGCTTCAACAGGATGACCTATGGCTACACCTTC
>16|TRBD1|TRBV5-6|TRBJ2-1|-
CASSLRTGVTYNEQFF
TGTGCCAGCAGCTTGAGGACAGGGGTAACCTACAATGAGCAGTTCTTC
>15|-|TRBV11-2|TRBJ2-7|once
CASRTLREYSYEQYF
TGTGCCAGCAGGACCCTACGGGAGTATTCCTACGAGCAGTACTTC
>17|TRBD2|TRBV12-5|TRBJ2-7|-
CASGLDITGTSSYEQYF
TGTGCTAGTGGTTTGGATATAACCGGGACTAGCTCCTACGAGCAGTACTTC
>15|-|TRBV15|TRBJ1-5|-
CATSPSGDANQPQHF
TGTGCCACCAGCCCCTCGGGGGATGCCAATCAGCCCCAGCATTTT
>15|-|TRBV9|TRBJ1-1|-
CASTPGGSGNTEAFF
TGTGCCAGCACTCCGGGGGGCTCTGGGAACACTGAAGCTTTCTTT
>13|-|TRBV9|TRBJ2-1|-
CASSVLDANEQFF
TGTGCCAGCAGCGTACTAGATGCTAATGAGCAGTTCTTC